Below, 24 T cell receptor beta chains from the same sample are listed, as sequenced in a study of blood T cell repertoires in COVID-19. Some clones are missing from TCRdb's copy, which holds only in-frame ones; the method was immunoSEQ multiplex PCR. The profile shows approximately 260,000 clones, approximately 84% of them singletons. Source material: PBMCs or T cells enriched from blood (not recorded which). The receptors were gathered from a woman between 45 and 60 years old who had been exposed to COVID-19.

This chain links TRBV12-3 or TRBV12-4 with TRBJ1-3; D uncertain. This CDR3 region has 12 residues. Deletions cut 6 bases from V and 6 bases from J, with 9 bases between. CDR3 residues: CASSLRTNTIYF. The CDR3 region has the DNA TGTGCCAGCAGCCTCAGAACAAACACCATATATTTT.

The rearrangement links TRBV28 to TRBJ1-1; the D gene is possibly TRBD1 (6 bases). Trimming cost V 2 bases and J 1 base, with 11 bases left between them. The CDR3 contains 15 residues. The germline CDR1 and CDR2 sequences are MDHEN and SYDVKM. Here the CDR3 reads CASSLAGDRNTEAFF. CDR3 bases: TGTGCCAGCAGTTTAGCAGGGGATCGGAACACTGAAGCTTTCTTT.

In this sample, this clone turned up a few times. Here the CDR3 reads CASSLEHRGGSGYTF. CDR3 in DNA: TGTGCCAGCAGCTTAGAGCACCGAGGGGGAAGTGGCTACACCTTC. The V gene is TRBV7-2, the J gene TRBJ1-2; D might be TRBD1 (6 bases). This CDR3 has 15 amino acids. V lost 1 base and J lost 7, with 16 bases in between. Germline lookup yields CDR1 SGHTA and CDR2 FQGNSA.

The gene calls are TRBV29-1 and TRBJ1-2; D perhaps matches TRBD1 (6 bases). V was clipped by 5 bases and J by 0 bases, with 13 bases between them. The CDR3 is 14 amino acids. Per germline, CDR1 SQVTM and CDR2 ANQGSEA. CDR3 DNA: TGCAGCGTTATGGACAGTCGCTCTAACTATGGCTACACCTTC. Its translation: CSVMDSRSNYGYTF. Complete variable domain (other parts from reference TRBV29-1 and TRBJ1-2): SAVISQKPSRDICQRGTSLTIQCQVDSQVTMMFWYRQQPGQSLTLIATANQGSEATYESGFVIDKFPISRPNLTFSTLTVSNMSPEDSSIYLCSVMDSRSNYGYTFGSGTRLTVV.

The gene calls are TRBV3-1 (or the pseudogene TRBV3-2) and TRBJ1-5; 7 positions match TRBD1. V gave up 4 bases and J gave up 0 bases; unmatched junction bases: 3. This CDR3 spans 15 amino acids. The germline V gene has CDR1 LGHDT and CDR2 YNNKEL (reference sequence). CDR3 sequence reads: CASSLTGYSNQPQHF. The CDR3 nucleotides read TGTGCCAGCAGCCTGACAGGGTATAGCAATCAGCCCCAGCATTTT.

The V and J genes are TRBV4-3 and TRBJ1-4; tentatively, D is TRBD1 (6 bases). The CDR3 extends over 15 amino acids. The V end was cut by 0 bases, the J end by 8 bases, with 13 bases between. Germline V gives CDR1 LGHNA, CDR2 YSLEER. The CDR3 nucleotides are TGCGCCAGCAGCCAAGATGGGCAGGGGAACGAAAAACTGTTTTTT. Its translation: CASSQDGQGNEKLFF.

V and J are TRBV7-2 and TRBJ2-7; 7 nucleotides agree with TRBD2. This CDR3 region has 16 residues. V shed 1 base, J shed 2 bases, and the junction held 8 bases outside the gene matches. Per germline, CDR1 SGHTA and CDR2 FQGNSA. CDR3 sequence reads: CASSLVGGSKTYEQYF. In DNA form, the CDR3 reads TGTGCCAGCAGCTTAGTCGGGGGGTCGAAGACCTACGAGCAGTACTTC.

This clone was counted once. Here the CDR3 reads CATSDSGQGAPYEQYF. The CDR3 DNA is TGTGCCACCAGTGATTCTGGACAGGGGGCCCCCTACGAGCAGTACTTC. The rearrangement joins TRBV24-1 to TRBJ2-7; 11 bases are a match to TRBD1. This CDR3 has 16 amino acids. J lost 2 bases, V lost 2 bases, and 4 bases had no gene match. CDR1 and CDR2 (germline): KGHDR, SFDVKD.

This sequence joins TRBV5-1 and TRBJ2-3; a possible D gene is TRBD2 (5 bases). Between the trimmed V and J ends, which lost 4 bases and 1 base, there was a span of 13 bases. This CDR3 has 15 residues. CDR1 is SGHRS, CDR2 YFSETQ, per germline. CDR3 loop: CASSRQSRGTDTQYF. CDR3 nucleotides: TGCGCCAGCAGCCGGCAGTCGCGGGGCACAGATACGCAGTATTTT. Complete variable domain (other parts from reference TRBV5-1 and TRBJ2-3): KAGVTQTPRYLIKTRGQQVTLSCSPISGHRSVSWYQQTPGQGLQFLFEYFSETQRNKGNFPGRFSGRQFSNSRSEMNVSTLELGDSALYLCASSRQSRGTDTQYFGPGTRLTVL.

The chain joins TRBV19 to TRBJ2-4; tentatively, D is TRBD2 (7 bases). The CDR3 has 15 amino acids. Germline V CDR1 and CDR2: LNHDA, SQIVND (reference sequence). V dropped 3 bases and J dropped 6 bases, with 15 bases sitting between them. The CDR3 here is CASSIGGQLGNIQYF. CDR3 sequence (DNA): TGTGCCAGTAGTATCGGGGGGCAACTGGGAAACATTCAGTACTTC.

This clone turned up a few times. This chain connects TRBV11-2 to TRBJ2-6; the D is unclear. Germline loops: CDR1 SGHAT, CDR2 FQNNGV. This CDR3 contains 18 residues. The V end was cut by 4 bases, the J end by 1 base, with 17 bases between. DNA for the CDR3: TGTGCCAGCAGCTCCGACCGGGTGACCCTATCTGGGGCCAACGTCCTGACTTTC. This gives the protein CASSSDRVTLSGANVLTF.

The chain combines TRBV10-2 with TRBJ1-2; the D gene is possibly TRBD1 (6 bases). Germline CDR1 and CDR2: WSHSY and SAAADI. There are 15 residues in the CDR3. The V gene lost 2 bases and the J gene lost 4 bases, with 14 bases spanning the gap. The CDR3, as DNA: TGCGCCAGCAGTGAGAGGCCAGGGGAAAGCTATGGCTACACCTTC. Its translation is CASSERPGESYGYTF.

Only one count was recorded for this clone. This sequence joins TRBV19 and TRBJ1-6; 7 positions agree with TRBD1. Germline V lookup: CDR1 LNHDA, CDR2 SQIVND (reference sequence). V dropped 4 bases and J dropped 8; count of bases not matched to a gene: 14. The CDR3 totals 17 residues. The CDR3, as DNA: TGTGCCAGTAGTACCTCGACAGGGCAAGGCCGGGATTCACCCCTCCACTTT. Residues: CASSTSTGQGRDSPLHF.

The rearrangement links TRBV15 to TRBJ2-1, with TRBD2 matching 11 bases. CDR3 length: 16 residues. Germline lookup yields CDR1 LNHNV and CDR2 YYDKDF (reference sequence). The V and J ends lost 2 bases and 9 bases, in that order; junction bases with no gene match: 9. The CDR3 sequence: CATSRPTSGAFSEQFF. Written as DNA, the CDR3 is TGTGCCACCAGCAGACCGACTAGCGGGGCCTTTAGTGAGCAGTTCTTC.

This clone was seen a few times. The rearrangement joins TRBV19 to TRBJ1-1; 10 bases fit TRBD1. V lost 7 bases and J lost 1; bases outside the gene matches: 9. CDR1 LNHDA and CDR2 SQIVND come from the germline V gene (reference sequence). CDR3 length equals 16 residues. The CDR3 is CASIPRGTGANTEAFF. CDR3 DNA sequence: TGTGCCAGTATTCCTCGAGGGACAGGGGCGAACACTGAAGCTTTCTTT. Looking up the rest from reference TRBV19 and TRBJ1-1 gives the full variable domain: DGGITQSPKYLFRKEGQNVTLSCEQNLNHDAMYWYRQDPGQGLRLIYYSQIVNDFQKGDIAEGYSVSREKKESFPLTVTSAQKNPTAFYLCASIPRGTGANTEAFFGQGTRLTVV.

CDR3 loop: CAWDRGAGYTF. The CDR3 DNA follows: TGTGCCTGGGACAGGGGGGCTGGCTACACCTTC. The rearrangement links TRBV30 to TRBJ1-2; 9 bases map to TRBD1. This CDR3 has 11 residues. V dropped 5 bases and J dropped 7; count of bases not matched to a gene: 2. Per germline, CDR1 GTSNPN and CDR2 SVGIG (reference sequence). Based on the CDR3 plus reference TRBV30 and TRBJ1-2, the full variable domain is SQTIHQWPATLVQPVGSPLSLECTVEGTSNPNLYWYRQAAGRGLQLLFYSVGIGQISSEVPQNLSASRPQDRQFILSSKKLLLSDSGFYLCAWDRGAGYTFGSGTRLTVV.

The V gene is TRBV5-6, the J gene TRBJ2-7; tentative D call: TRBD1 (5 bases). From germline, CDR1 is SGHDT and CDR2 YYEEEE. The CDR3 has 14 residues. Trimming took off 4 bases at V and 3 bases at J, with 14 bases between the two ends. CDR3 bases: TGTGCCAGCAGCCAACCCACAGGCAGCTACGAGCAGTACTTC. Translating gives CASSQPTGSYEQYF.

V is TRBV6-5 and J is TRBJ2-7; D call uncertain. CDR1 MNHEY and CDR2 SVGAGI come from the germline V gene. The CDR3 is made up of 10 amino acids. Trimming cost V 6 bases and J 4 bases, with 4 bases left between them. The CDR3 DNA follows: TGTGCCAGCAGCCAATACGAGCAGTACTTC. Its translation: CASSQYEQYF.

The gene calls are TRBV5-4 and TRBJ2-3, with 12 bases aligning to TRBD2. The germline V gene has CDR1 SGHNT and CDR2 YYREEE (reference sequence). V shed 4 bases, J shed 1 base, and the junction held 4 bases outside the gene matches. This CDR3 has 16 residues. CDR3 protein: CASSPGLAGRTDTQYF. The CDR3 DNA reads TGTGCCAGCAGCCCGGGACTAGCGGGTCGCACAGATACGCAGTATTTT.

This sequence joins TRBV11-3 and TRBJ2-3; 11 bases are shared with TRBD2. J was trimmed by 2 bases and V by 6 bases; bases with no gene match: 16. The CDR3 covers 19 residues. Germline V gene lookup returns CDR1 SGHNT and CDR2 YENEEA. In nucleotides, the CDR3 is TGTGCCAGCAGGCCCCTAGGGACTAGCGGTTTCAACACCACAGATACGCAGTATTTT. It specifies CASRPLGTSGFNTTDTQYF.

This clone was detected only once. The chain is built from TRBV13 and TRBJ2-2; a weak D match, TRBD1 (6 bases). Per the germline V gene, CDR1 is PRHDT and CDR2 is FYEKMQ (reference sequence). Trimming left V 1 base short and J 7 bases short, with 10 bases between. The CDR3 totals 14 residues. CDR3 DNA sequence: TGTGCCAGCAGCTTAGCCCTAGGGGGCGGGGAGCTGTTTTTT. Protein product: CASSLALGGGELFF. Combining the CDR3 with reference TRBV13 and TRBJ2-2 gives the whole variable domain AAGVIQSPRHLIKEKRETATLKCYPIPRHDTVYWYQQGPGQDPQFLISFYEKMQSDKGSIPDRFSAQQFSDYHSELNMSSLELGDSALYFCASSLALGGGELFFGEGSRLTVL.

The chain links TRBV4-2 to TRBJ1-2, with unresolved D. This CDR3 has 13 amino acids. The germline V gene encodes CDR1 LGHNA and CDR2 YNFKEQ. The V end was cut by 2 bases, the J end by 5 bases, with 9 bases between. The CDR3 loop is CASSQSSAYGYTF. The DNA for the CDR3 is TGTGCCAGCAGCCAATCTTCCGCGTATGGCTACACCTTC.

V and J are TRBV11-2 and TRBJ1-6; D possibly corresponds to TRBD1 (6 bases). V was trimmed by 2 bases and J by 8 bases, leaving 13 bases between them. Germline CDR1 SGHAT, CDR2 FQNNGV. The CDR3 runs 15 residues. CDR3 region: CASSLSRGVDSPLHF. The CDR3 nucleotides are TGTGCCAGCAGCTTAAGCAGGGGCGTCGATTCACCCCTCCACTTT. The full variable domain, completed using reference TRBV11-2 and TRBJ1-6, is EAGVAQSPRYKIIEKRQSVAFWCNPISGHATLYWYQQILGQGPKLLIQFQNNGVVDDSQLPKDRFSAERLKGVDSTLKIQPAKLEDSAVYLCASSLSRGVDSPLHFGNGTRLTVT.

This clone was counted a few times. The CDR3 DNA reads as TGTGCCAGCTCACCACGAGTAGAGAACACTGAAGCTTTCTTT. Translated: CASSPRVENTEAFF. This chain uses TRBV18 with TRBJ1-1; D is unclear. CDR3 length equals 14 residues. V was trimmed by 1 base and J by 1 base, leaving 7 bases between them. Germline values: CDR1 KGHSH, CDR2 LQKENI.